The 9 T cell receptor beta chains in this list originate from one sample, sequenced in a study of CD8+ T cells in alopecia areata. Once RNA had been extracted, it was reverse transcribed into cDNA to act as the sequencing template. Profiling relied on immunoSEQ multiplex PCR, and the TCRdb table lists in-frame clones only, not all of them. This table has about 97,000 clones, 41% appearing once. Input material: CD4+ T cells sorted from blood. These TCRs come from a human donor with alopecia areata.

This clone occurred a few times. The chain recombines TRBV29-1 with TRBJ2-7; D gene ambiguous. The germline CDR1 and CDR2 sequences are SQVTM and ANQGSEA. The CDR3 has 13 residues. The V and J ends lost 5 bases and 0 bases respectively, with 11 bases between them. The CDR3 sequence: CSVRRALSYEQYF. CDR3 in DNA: TGCAGCGTTCGGCGCGCCCTCTCCTACGAGCAGTACTTC.

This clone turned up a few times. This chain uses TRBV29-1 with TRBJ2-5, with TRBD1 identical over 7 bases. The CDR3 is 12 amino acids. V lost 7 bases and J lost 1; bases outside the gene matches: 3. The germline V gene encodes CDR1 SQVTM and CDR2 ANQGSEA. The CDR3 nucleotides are TGCAGCGGGGGACAGCCCCAAGAGACCCAGTACTTC. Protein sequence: CSGGQPQETQYF.

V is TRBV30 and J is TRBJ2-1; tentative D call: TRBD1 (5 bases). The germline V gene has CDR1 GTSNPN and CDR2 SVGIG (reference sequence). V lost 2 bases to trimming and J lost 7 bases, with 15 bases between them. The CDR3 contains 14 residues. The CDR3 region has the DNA TGTGCCTGGAGTAAGGGGCTAGAAGGGAATGAGCAGTTCTTC. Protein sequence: CAWSKGLEGNEQFF.

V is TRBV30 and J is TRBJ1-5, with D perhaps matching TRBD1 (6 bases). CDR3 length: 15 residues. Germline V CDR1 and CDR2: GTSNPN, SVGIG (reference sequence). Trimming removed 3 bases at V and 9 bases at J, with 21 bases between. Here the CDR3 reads CAWSATGTGLGPQHF. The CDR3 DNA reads TGTGCCTGGAGCGCCACAGGGACCGGGCTTGGGCCCCAGCATTTT.

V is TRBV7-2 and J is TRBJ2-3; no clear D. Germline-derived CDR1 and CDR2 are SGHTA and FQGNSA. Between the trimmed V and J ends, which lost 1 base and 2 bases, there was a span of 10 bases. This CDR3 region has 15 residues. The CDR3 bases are TGTGCCAGCAGCTTAGGATTTACCTACACAGATACGCAGTATTTT. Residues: CASSLGFTYTDTQYF.

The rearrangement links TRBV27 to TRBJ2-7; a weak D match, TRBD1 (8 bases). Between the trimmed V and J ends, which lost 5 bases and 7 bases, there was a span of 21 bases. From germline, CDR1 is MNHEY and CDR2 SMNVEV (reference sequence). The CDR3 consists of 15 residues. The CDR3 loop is CASSRGGQAYNEQYF. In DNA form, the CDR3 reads TGTGCCAGCAGTCGCGGGGGACAGGCATATAATGAGCAGTACTTC.

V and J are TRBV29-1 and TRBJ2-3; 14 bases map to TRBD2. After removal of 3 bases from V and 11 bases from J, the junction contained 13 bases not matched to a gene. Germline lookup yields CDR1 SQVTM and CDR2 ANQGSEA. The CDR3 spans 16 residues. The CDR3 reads CSVDSSTSGRGRGQYF. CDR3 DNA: TGCAGCGTTGATTCTTCGACTAGCGGGAGGGGTCGTGGGCAGTATTTT.

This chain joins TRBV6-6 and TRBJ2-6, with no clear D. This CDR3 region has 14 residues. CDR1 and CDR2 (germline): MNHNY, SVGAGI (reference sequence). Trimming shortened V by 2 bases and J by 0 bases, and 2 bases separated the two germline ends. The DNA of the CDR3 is TGTGCCAGCAGTTACGTCTCTGGGGCCAACGTCCTGACTTTC. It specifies CASSYVSGANVLTF.

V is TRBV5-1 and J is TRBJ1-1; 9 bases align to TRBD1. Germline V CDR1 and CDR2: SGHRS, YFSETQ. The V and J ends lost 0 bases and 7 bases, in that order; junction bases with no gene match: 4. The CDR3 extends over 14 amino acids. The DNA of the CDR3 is TGCGCCAGCAGCTTGGCGACAGGGGGTAATGAAGCTTTCTTT. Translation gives CASSLATGGNEAFF.